This T cell receptor (beta chain) was identified in a study of blood T cell repertoires in COVID-19. Sequenced by immunoSEQ multiplex PCR; TCRdb stores in-frame clones only, minus some. The table includes about 88,000 clones, roughly 90% detected once. V trimming: 4 bases; J trimming: 3 bases; junction bases outside the gene matches: 8. This CDR3 region has 15 residues. Germline V gene sequence: CDR1 SGHRS, CDR2 YFSETQ. This chain links TRBV5-1 with TRBJ2-3; 7 bases agree with TRBD1. The sequencing input was peripheral blood. The clonotype was recovered from a man aged 60 to 69 with acute or convalescent COVID-19. The CDR3 is CASSPRDRATDTQYF. CDR3 nucleotides: TGCGCCAGCAGCCCCAGGGACAGAGCAACAGATACGCAGTATTTT.